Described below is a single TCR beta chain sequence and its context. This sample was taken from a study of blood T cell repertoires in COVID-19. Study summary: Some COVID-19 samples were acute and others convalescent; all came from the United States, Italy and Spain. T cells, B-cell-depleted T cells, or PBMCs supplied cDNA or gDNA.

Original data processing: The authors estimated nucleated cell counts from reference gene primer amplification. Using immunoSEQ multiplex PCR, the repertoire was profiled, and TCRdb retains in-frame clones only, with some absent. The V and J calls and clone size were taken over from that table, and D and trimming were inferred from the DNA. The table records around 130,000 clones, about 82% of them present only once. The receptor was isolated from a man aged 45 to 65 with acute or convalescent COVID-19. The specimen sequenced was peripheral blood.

Here the CDR3 reads CASSIPRTPDNTGELFF. The CDR3 DNA reads TGTGCCAGTAGTATCCCCAGGACTCCAGACAACACCGGGGAGCTGTTTTTT. V usage is TRBV19 and J usage is TRBJ2-2; D possibly corresponds to TRBD2 (5 bases). The V gene lost 3 bases and the J gene lost 2 bases, with 16 bases spanning the gap. The CDR3 loop spans 17 amino acids. Per the germline V gene, CDR1 is LNHDA and CDR2 is SQIVND (reference sequence).